This T cell receptor beta chain was sequenced in a study of blood T cells in healthy people across ages. Study findings and constraints: Greater diversity and more naive CD4+ cells were seen in long-lived donors than in aged donors. Donor CMV status, an unknown factor, possibly confounded changes in expanded clonotypes.

Per sample, at least 5.5 micrograms of total RNA were extracted. As to this clonotype: Its specificity is not known.

The germline V gene encodes CDR1 SNHLY and CDR2 FYNNEI. The CDR3 is made up of 14 amino acids. The V end lost 4 bases, the J end lost 1 base, and 11 bases lay between the germline ends. With a J-beta primer mix and a sample-barcoded 5' primer, a second PCR ran about 7 to 11 cycles. MiXCR, run by TCRdb on the 5' RACE reads, gives a single entry per CDR3 protein. The data show 1.4 million or so distinct CDR3 sequences, approximately 43% seen once. The source is a woman aged 18-29 years in good health. The chain combines TRBV2 with TRBJ2-7, with D possibly being TRBD1 (6 bases). Input material: blood. As DNA, the CDR3 is TGTGCCAGCAGTGGACAGGACAGTTCCTACGAGCAGTACTTC. Translation gives CASSGQDSSYEQYF.